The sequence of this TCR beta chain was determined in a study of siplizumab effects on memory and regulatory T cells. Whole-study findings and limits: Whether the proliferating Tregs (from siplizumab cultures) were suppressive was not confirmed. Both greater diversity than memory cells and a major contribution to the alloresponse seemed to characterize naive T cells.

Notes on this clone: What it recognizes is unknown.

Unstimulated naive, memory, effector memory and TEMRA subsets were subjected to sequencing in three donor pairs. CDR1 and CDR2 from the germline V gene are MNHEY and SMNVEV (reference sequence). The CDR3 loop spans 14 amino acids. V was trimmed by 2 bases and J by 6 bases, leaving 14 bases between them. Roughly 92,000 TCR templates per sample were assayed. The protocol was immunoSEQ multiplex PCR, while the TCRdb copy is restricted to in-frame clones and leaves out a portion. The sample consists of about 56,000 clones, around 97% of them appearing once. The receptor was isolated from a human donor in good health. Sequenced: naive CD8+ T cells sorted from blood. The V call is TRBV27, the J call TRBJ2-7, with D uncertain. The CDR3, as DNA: TGTGCCAGCAGTTTAATAGAACAACTGGGCGAGCAGTACTTC. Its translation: CASSLIEQLGEQYF.